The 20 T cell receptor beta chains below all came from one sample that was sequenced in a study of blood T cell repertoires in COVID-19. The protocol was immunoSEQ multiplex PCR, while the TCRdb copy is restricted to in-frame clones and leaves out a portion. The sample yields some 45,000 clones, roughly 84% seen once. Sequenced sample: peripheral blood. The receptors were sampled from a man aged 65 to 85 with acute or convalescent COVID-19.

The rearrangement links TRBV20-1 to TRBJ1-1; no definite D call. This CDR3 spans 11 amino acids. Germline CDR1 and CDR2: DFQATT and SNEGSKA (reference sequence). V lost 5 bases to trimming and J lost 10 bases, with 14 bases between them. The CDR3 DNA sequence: TGCAGTGCTGAATTTATACCGGTAGCTTTCTTT. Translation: CSAEFIPVAFF.

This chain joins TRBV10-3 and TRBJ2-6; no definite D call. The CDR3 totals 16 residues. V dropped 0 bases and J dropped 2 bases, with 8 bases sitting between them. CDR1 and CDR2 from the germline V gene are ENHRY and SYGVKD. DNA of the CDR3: TGTGCCATCAGTGAGTCTTCAGGTCCTGGGGCCAACGTCCTGACTTTC. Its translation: CAISESSGPGANVLTF.

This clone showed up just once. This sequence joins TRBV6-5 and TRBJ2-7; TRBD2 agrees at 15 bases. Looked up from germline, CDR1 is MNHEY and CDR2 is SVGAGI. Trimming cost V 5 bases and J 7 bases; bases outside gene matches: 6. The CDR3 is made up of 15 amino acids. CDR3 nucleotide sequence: TGTGCCAGCAGTACCGGGACTAGCGGGAGGAGGGAGCAGTACTTC. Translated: CASSTGTSGRREQYF.

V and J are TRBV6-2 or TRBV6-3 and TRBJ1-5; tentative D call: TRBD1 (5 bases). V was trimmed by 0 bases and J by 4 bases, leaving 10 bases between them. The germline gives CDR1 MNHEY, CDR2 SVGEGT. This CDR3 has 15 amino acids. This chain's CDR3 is CASSYSGRANQPQHF. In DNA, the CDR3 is TGTGCCAGCAGTTACTCTGGCAGGGCTAATCAGCCCCAGCATTTT.

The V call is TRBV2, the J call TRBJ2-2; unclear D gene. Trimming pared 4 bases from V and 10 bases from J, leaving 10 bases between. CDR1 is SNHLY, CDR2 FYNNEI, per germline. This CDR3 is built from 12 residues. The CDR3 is CASSVDSLELFF. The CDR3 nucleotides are TGTGCCAGCAGTGTCGACTCCTTGGAGCTGTTTTTT.

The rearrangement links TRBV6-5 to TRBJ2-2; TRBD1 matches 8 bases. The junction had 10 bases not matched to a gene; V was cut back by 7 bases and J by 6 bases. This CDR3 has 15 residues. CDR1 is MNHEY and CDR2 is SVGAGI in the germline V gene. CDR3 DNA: TGTGCCAGCATCCTCGGACAGGGCTTTTCCGGGGAGCTGTTTTTT. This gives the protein CASILGQGFSGELFF.

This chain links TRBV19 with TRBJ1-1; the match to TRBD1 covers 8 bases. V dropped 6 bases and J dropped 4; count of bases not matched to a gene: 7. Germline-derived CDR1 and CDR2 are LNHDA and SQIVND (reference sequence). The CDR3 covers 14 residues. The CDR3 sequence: CASRRDRGFTEAFF. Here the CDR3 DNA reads TGTGCCAGTAGACGAGACAGGGGATTCACTGAAGCTTTCTTT.

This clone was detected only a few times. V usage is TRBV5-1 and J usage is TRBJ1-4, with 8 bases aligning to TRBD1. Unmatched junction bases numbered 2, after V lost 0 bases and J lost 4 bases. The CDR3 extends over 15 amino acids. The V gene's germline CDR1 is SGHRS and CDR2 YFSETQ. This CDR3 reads CASSLEGQGNEKLFF. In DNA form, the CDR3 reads TGCGCCAGCAGCTTGGAAGGACAGGGTAATGAAAAACTGTTTTTT.

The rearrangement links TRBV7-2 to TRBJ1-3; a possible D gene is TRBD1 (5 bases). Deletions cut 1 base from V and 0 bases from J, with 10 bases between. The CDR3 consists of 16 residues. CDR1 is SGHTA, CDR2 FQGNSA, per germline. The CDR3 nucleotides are TGTGCCAGCAGCTTAGGGGCAGGGAACTCTGGAAACACCATATATTTT. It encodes CASSLGAGNSGNTIYF.

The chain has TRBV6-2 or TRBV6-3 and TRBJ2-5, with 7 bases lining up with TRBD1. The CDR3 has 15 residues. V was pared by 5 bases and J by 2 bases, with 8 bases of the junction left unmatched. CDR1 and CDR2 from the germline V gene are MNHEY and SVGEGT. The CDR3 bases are TGTGCCAGCAGTAGGGCCGGGACAGAGCAAGAGACCCAGTACTTC. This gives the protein CASSRAGTEQETQYF.

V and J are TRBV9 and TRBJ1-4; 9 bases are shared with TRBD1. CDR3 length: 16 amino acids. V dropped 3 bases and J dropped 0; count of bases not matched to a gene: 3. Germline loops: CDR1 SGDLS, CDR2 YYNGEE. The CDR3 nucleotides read TGTGCCAGCAGCGCAAGACAGGGGGCAACTAATGAAAAACTGTTTTTT. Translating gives CASSARQGATNEKLFF.

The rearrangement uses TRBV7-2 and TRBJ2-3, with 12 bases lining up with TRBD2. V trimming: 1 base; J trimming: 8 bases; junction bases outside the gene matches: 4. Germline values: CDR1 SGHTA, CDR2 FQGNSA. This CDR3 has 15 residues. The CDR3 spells CASSLELAGGATQYF. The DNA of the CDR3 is TGTGCCAGCAGCTTAGAACTAGCGGGAGGCGCTACGCAGTATTTT.

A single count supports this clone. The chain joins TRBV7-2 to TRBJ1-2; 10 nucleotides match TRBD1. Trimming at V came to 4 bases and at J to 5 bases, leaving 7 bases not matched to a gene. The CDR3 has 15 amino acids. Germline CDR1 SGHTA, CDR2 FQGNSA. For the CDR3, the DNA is TGTGCCAGCAGCTCTGGACAGGGGGGCTCATATGGCTACACCTTC. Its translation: CASSSGQGGSYGYTF.

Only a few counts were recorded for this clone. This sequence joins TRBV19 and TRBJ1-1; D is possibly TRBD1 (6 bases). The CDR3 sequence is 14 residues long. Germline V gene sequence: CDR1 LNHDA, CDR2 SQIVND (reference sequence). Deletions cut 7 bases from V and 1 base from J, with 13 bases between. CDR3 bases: TGTGCCAGTACTCAGACACAGGGGAACACTGAAGCTTTCTTT. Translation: CASTQTQGNTEAFF.

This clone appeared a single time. The CDR3 region is CASSSVATQYF. CDR3 DNA: TGTGCCAGCAGTTCGGTCGCCACGCAGTATTTT. The chain is built from TRBV12-3 or TRBV12-4 and TRBJ2-3; D unresolved. This CDR3 comprises 11 residues. Trimming pared 4 bases from V and 9 bases from J, leaving 8 bases between.

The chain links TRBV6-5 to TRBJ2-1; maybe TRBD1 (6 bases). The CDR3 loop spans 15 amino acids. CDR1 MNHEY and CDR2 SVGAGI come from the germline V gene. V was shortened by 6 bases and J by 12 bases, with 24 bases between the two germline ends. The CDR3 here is CASSIRGTAQPAQFF. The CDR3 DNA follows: TGTGCCAGCAGCATCAGGGGTACCGCTCAACCAGCGCAGTTCTTC.

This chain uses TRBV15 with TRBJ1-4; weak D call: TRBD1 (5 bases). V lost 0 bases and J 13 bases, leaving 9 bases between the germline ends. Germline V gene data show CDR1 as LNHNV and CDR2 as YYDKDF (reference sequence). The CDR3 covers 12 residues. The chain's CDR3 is CATSRDRGGLFF. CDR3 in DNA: TGTGCCACCAGCAGAGATCGGGGGGGACTGTTTTTT.

CDR3: CASSLAQGLYGYTF. The CDR3 DNA reads TGTGCCAGCAGCTTAGCACAGGGGCTATACGGCTACACCTTC. V and J are TRBV7-2 and TRBJ1-2; the match to TRBD1 covers 7 bases. The CDR3 runs to 14 residues. J gave up 8 bases and V 0 bases, and 6 bases lay outside the gene matches. Germline V gives CDR1 SGHTA, CDR2 FQGNSA.

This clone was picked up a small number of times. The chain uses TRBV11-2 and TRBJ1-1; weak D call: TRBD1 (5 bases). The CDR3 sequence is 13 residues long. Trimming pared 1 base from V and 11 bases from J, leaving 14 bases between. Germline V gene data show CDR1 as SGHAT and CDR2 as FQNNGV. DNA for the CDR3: TGTGCCAGCAGCTTAGCGGCTGGGGCTTCCGCTTTCTTT. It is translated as CASSLAAGASAFF.

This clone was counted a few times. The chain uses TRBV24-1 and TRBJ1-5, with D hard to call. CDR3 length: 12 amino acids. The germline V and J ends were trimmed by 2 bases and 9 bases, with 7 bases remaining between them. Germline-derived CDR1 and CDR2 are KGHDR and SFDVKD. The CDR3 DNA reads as TGTGCCACCAGTGATTCGGGTAGGCCCCAGCATTTT. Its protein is CATSDSGRPQHF.